The 30 T cell receptor beta chains below were found in one sample sequenced in a study of CD8+ T cells in alopecia areata. Extracted RNA was reverse transcribed into cDNA, the sequencing template. Data came from immunoSEQ multiplex PCR; TCRdb stores just in-frame clones and leaves some out. The sample includes over 50,000 clones, around 49% of them seen just once. Sequenced here: CD8+ T cells sorted from blood, sampled at week 0. Every receptor here comes from a human donor with alopecia areata.

The J gene is TRBJ1-1, the V gene TRBV28; D ambiguous. Germline lookup yields CDR1 MDHEN and CDR2 SYDVKM. Trimming shortened V by 3 bases and J by 0 bases, and 20 bases separated the two germline ends. This CDR3 contains 18 residues. CDR3 loop: CASSLEGLGSILNTEAFF. In nucleotides, the CDR3 is TGTGCCAGCAGTTTGGAGGGATTGGGCAGCATTTTGAACACTGAAGCTTTCTTT. Together with reference TRBV28 and TRBJ1-1, the CDR3 gives the full variable domain: DVKVTQSSRYLVKRTGEKVFLECVQDMDHENMFWYRQDPGLGLRLIYFSYDVKMKEKGDIPEGYSVSREKKERFSLILESASTNQTSMYLCASSLEGLGSILNTEAFFGQGTRLTVV.

As to this clone: Other DNA sequences from this sample encode an identical CDR3 as well. The V gene is TRBV30, the J gene TRBJ1-3, with D unresolved. The germline CDR1 and CDR2 sequences are GTSNPN and SVGIG (reference sequence). V lost 1 base, J lost 1 base, and 2 bases lay in between. The CDR3 is made up of 12 amino acids. The CDR3 loop is CAWSASGNTIYF. CDR3 nucleotides: TGTGCCTGGAGTGCTTCTGGAAACACCATATATTTT.

The chain carries TRBV7-2 and TRBJ2-7; D is perhaps TRBD2 (5 bases). The V end lost 1 base, the J end lost 2 bases, and 12 bases lay between the germline ends. Germline V gene lookup returns CDR1 SGHTA and CDR2 FQGNSA. The CDR3 is 15 amino acids. The CDR3 bases are TGTGCCAGCAGCTTAGATAGACTATTTACCTACGAGCAGTACTTC. This translates into CASSLDRLFTYEQYF. Complete variable domain (other parts from reference TRBV7-2 and TRBJ2-7): GAGVSQSPSNKVTEKGKDVELRCDPISGHTALYWYRQSLGQGLEFLIYFQGNSAPDKSGLPSDRFSAERTGGSVSTLTIQRTQQEDSAVYLCASSLDRLFTYEQYFGPGTRLTVT.

The chain is built from TRBV5-1 and TRBJ1-5, with no clear D. The CDR3 is made up of 15 amino acids. Germline-derived CDR1 and CDR2 are SGHRS and YFSETQ. V shed 4 bases and J shed 0 bases, with 11 bases lying between them. DNA of the CDR3: TGCGCCAGCAGCCTCGACGGCTATAGCAATCAGCCCCAGCATTTT. Amino acid sequence: CASSLDGYSNQPQHF.

This clone showed up just a few times. The chain joins TRBV29-1 to TRBJ2-7; TRBD2 aligns across 7 bases. V gave up 4 bases and J gave up 3 bases; unmatched junction bases: 12. The V gene's germline CDR1 is SQVTM and CDR2 ANQGSEA. This CDR3 contains 15 residues. The CDR3 is CSVGPEERDFYEQYF. The CDR3 DNA sequence: TGCAGCGTTGGACCGGAGGAGCGGGACTTCTACGAGCAGTACTTC.

In this sample, this clone turned up many times. The rearrangement links TRBV15 to TRBJ2-2; the match to TRBD2 covers 9 bases. V was clipped by 1 base and J by 3 bases; unmatched bases: 6. CDR3 length equals 17 residues. The germline V gene encodes CDR1 LNHNV and CDR2 YYDKDF (reference sequence). CDR3 DNA sequence: TGTGCCACCAGCAGAGCTGCGGGAGGGCCTGACACCGGGGAGCTGTTTTTT. This sequence encodes CATSRAAGGPDTGELFF.

This clone was seen more than once but under ten times. The rearrangement joins TRBV27 to TRBJ2-6, with D tentatively TRBD1 or TRBD2 (6 bases each). Germline values: CDR1 MNHEY, CDR2 SMNVEV (reference sequence). The V gene lost 5 bases and the J gene lost 2 bases, with 10 bases spanning the gap. The CDR3 has 15 amino acids. CDR3 DNA: TGTGCCAGCAGTCGTGGGGGGCCTGGGGCCAACGTCCTGACTTTC. Protein product: CASSRGGPGANVLTF.

The CDR3: CASSRGVAGNNEQFF. CDR3 DNA sequence: TGTGCCAGTAGCCGGGGGGTAGCGGGAAACAATGAGCAGTTCTTC. The chain links TRBV19 to TRBJ2-1, with TRBD2 matching 8 bases. Trimming at V came to 6 bases and at J to 5 bases, leaving 9 bases not matched to a gene. Germline-derived CDR1 and CDR2 are LNHDA and SQIVND (reference sequence). The CDR3 is made up of 15 amino acids. Supplemented by reference TRBV19 and TRBJ2-1, the full variable domain reads DGGITQSPKYLFRKEGQNVTLSCEQNLNHDAMYWYRQDPGQGLRLIYYSQIVNDFQKGDIAEGYSVSREKKESFPLTVTSAQKNPTAFYLCASSRGVAGNNEQFFGPGTRLTVL.

This clone was recorded a few times. The chain carries TRBV10-3 and TRBJ2-1; D perhaps matches TRBD2 (6 bases). The CDR3 is 18 amino acids. Per germline, CDR1 ENHRY and CDR2 SYGVKD. The V end lost 0 bases, the J end lost 11 bases, and 26 bases lay between the germline ends. The CDR3, as DNA: TGTGCCATCAGTGAGTCCGGGACTGGGTATGCACCGAGGGGTCAGCAGTTCTTC. Protein product: CAISESGTGYAPRGQQFF.

The chain combines TRBV29-1 with TRBJ2-7; no firm D call. This CDR3 spans 13 amino acids. V was cut by 7 bases and J by 3 bases, with 16 bases left in between. Germline lookup yields CDR1 SQVTM and CDR2 ANQGSEA. CDR3 in amino acids: CSAEVFPDYEQYF. CDR3 sequence (DNA): TGCAGCGCTGAGGTTTTTCCGGACTACGAGCAGTACTTC.

This clone was observed a handful of times. CDR3: CASSLRGNTEAFF. CDR3 sequence (DNA): TGCGCCAGCTCCCTTCGGGGTAACACTGAAGCTTTCTTT. The chain couples TRBV5-1 to TRBJ1-1, with D hard to call. CDR3 length: 13 amino acids. Germline lookup yields CDR1 SGHRS and CDR2 YFSETQ. Trimming removed 7 bases at V and 2 bases at J, with 12 bases between.

This clone was detected only a few times. This sequence joins TRBV7-9 and TRBJ2-7; 9 bases align to TRBD2. The CDR3 is 15 residues long. The V and J ends lost 1 base and 3 bases, in that order; junction bases with no gene match: 4. Germline V gene data show CDR1 as SEHNR and CDR2 as FQNEAQ (reference sequence). The CDR3 is CASSLVRAGGYEQYF. The CDR3 DNA reads TGTGCCAGCAGCTTAGTTCGAGCGGGAGGCTACGAGCAGTACTTC.

The rearrangement joins TRBV7-8 to TRBJ2-7; D possibly corresponds to TRBD2 (5 bases). The V gene lost 5 bases and the J gene lost 0 bases, with 14 bases spanning the gap. Germline assignment: CDR1 SGHVS and CDR2 FQNEAQ. The CDR3 is 15 residues long. In DNA, the CDR3 is TGTGCCAGCAGCCCGTGGGAAGGGAGCTCCTACGAGCAGTACTTC. Translation gives CASSPWEGSSYEQYF.

The chain links TRBV7-9 to TRBJ2-5, with D unclear. The CDR3 is 14 amino acids. The V gene's germline CDR1 is SEHNR and CDR2 FQNEAQ (reference sequence). Deletions cut 4 bases from V and 3 bases from J, with 12 bases between. The CDR3 nucleotides are TGTGCCAGCAGCTCGGTCCTACATGAAGAGACCCAGTACTTC. It encodes CASSSVLHEETQYF.

The chain employs TRBV7-9 and TRBJ2-7; no reliable D call. Germline-derived CDR1 and CDR2 are SEHNR and FQNEAQ (reference sequence). The CDR3 runs 12 residues. V lost 3 bases and J 3 bases, leaving 6 bases between the germline ends. CDR3 bases: TGTGCCAGCAGCTTTTCCGACTACGAGCAGTACTTC. Translated: CASSFSDYEQYF.

V usage is TRBV20-1 and J usage is TRBJ1-2; no clear D gene. This CDR3 comprises 9 residues. Germline V gives CDR1 DFQATT, CDR2 SNEGSKA (reference sequence). Trimming pared 2 bases from V and 14 bases from J, leaving 9 bases between. DNA for the CDR3: TGCAGTGCTAGATTCGGTCCGACCTTC. Its translation: CSARFGPTF.

This clone came up once. The chain has TRBV30 and TRBJ2-7; 7 nucleotides line up with TRBD2. Per the germline V gene, CDR1 is GTSNPN and CDR2 is SVGIG (reference sequence). J lost 2 bases, V lost 2 bases, and 3 bases had no gene match. This CDR3 has 13 amino acids. As DNA, the CDR3 is TGTGCCTGGAGTATCGGGGGGACCTACGAGCAGTACTTC. It yields the protein CAWSIGGTYEQYF. Variable domain in full (rest from reference TRBV30 and TRBJ2-7): SQTIHQWPATLVQPVGSPLSLECTVEGTSNPNLYWYRQAAGRGLQLLFYSVGIGQISSEVPQNLSASRPQDRQFILSSKKLLLSDSGFYLCAWSIGGTYEQYFGPGTRLTVT.

This clone was seen a few times. J is TRBJ2-7 and V is TRBV9; 7 nucleotides agree with TRBD1. CDR3 length: 15 residues. The V segment lost 3 bases and the J segment 2 bases; nucleotides outside the gene matches: 8. Germline V gene data show CDR1 as SGDLS and CDR2 as YYNGEE. Here the CDR3 DNA reads TGTGCCAGCAGCGCTACCGGGACAGTCGCCTACGAGCAGTACTTC. Translating gives CASSATGTVAYEQYF.

The V gene is TRBV7-9, the J gene TRBJ2-1; TRBD1 is a possible D gene (5 bases). The V gene lost 4 bases and the J gene lost 6 bases, with 16 bases spanning the gap. This CDR3 has 15 amino acids. CDR1 SEHNR and CDR2 FQNEAQ come from the germline V gene (reference sequence). The CDR3 coding sequence is TGTGCCAGCAGCTCCCGTGGGGCTTGGGTCAATGAGCAGTTCTTC. As protein: CASSSRGAWVNEQFF.

This chain links TRBV9 with TRBJ1-1, with 7 positions matching TRBD1. CDR1 SGDLS and CDR2 YYNGEE come from the germline V gene. This CDR3 has 13 residues. The V segment lost 3 bases and the J segment 6 bases; nucleotides outside the gene matches: 5. Here the CDR3 reads CASSAGQVSEAFF. CDR3 DNA: TGTGCCAGCAGCGCTGGACAGGTGTCTGAAGCTTTCTTT.

The V call is TRBV12-5, the J call TRBJ1-1; 8 bases agree with TRBD1. J was trimmed by 2 bases and V by 1 base; bases with no gene match: 6. This CDR3 comprises 16 residues. Germline CDR1 LGHNT, CDR2 FRNRAP. The CDR3 region is CASGLAPGQGNTEAFF. DNA of the CDR3: TGTGCTAGTGGTTTGGCACCAGGACAGGGCAACACTGAAGCTTTCTTT.

As regards this clone: Other DNA sequences in this specimen translate into the identical CDR3. This chain joins TRBV6-5 and TRBJ1-2; D may be TRBD1 (6 bases). From germline, CDR1 is MNHEY and CDR2 SVGAGI. There are 13 residues in the CDR3. Trimming left V 2 bases short and J 4 bases short, with 8 bases between. DNA for the CDR3: TGTGCCAGCAGTTACCAGACAGGCTATGGCTACACCTTC. This gives the protein CASSYQTGYGYTF.

This clone occurred a few times. The chain recombines TRBV7-2 with TRBJ2-5, with D perhaps matching TRBD1 (5 bases). Germline CDR1 SGHTA, CDR2 FQGNSA. Trimming took 5 bases from V and 9 from J, leaving 7 bases between them. This CDR3 comprises 10 residues. The CDR3 is CASSLRAQYF. CDR3 in DNA: TGTGCCAGCAGCCTCAGGGCCCAGTACTTC.

The chain recombines TRBV28 with TRBJ1-2; D is unresolved. Trimming pared 5 bases from V and 9 bases from J, leaving 16 bases between. CDR3 length: 13 amino acids. Germline loops: CDR1 MDHEN, CDR2 SYDVKM. The CDR3 region has the DNA TGTGCCAGCAGTCCCCGACCCGAACAAAGCTACACCTTC. Protein product: CASSPRPEQSYTF.

This chain connects TRBV29-1 to TRBJ2-1, with TRBD2 as a possible D gene (6 bases). Germline V CDR1 and CDR2: SQVTM, ANQGSEA. The CDR3 covers 10 residues. V was cut by 8 bases and J by 10 bases, with 12 bases left in between. DNA for the CDR3: TGCAGCATATGGGGGGTCGAGCAGTTCTTC. Protein sequence: CSIWGVEQFF.

The chain combines TRBV29-1 with TRBJ2-7; D is perhaps TRBD1 or TRBD2 (5 bases each). CDR3 length: 12 residues. V was clipped by 4 bases and J by 6 bases, with 13 bases between them. The germline V gene encodes CDR1 SQVTM and CDR2 ANQGSEA. The CDR3 protein is CSVVMGGGEQYF. The CDR3, as DNA: TGCAGCGTTGTGATGGGTGGGGGCGAGCAGTACTTC.

This clone has only a few counts. V and J are TRBV13 and TRBJ1-5; D is unclear. The CDR3 consists of 12 residues. Trimming cost V 1 base and J 6 bases, with 4 bases left between them. Germline V gives CDR1 PRHDT, CDR2 FYEKMQ (reference sequence). CDR3 loop: CASSLAGQPQHF. The CDR3 DNA reads TGTGCCAGCAGCTTAGCGGGTCAGCCCCAGCATTTT. Drawing the rest from reference TRBV13 and TRBJ1-5, the complete variable domain is AAGVIQSPRHLIKEKRETATLKCYPIPRHDTVYWYQQGPGQDPQFLISFYEKMQSDKGSIPDRFSAQQFSDYHSELNMSSLELGDSALYFCASSLAGQPQHFGDGTRLSIL.

The sample holds a few counts of this clone. The chain carries TRBV5-4 and TRBJ2-7; D gene unclear. This CDR3 is built from 14 residues. The germline CDR1 and CDR2 sequences are SGHNT and YYREEE (reference sequence). With 2 bases removed from V and 0 bases from J, the gap between germline ends came to 9 bases. The CDR3 DNA is TGTGCCAGCAGCTTAGGTGGGAACTCCTACGAGCAGTACTTC. Amino acid sequence: CASSLGGNSYEQYF.

In its sample, this clone was seen a few times. This chain uses TRBV7-9 with TRBJ2-7; 11 bases align to TRBD2. The junction had 6 bases not matched to a gene; V was cut back by 4 bases and J by 4 bases. The CDR3 totals 15 residues. CDR1 and CDR2 (germline): SEHNR, FQNEAQ (reference sequence). In DNA form, the CDR3 reads TGTGCCAGCAGCTACTGGACTAGCGGGCCTTACGAGCAGTACTTC. Residues: CASSYWTSGPYEQYF.

The chain joins TRBV11-2 to TRBJ1-2; D uncertain. V lost 1 base, J lost 2 bases, and 8 bases lay in between. The CDR3 sequence is 14 residues long. The germline CDR1 and CDR2 sequences are SGHAT and FQNNGV. The CDR3, as DNA: TGTGCCAGCAGCTTAGGTCGGTCCAACTATGGCTACACCTTC. Amino acids: CASSLGRSNYGYTF.